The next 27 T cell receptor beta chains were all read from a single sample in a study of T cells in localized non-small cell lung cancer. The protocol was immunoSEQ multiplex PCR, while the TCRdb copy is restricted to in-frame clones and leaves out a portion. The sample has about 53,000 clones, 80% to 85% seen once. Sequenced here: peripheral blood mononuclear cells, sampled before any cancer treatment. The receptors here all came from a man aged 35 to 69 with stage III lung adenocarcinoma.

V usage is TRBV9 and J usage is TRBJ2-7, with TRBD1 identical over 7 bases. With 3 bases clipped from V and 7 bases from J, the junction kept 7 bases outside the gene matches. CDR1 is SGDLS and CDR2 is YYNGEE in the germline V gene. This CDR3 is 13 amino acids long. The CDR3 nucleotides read TGTGCCAGCAGCGCGACAGGGAAAGGGGAGCAGTACTTC. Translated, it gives CASSATGKGEQYF.

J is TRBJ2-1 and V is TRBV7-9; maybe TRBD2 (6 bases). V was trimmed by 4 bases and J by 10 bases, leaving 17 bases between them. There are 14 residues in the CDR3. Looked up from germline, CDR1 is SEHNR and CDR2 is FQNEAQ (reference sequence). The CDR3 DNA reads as TGTGCCAGCAGCTCCGAGGGACTTAACTCAGAGCAGTTCTTC. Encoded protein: CASSSEGLNSEQFF.

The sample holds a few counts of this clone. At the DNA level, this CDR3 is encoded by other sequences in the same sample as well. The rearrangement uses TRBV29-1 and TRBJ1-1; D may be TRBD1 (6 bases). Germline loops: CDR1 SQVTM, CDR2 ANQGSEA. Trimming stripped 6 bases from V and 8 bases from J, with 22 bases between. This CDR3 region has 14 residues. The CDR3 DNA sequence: TGCAGCGTCCAGAAACCGGGACACCTCGTAGAAGCTTTCTTT. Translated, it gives CSVQKPGHLVEAFF.

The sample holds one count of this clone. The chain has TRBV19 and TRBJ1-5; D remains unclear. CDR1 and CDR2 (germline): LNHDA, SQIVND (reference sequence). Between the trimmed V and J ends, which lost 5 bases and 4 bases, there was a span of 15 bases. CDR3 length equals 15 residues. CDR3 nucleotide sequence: TGTGCCAGTAGTCGAGACCCGGGTAGTAATCAGCCCCAGCATTTT. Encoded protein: CASSRDPGSNQPQHF.

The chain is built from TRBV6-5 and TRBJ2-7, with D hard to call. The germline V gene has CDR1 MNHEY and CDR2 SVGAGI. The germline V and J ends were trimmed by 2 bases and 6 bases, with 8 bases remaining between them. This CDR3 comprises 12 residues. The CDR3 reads CASSYRVGEQYF. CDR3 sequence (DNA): TGTGCCAGCAGTTACAGGGTAGGCGAGCAGTACTTC.

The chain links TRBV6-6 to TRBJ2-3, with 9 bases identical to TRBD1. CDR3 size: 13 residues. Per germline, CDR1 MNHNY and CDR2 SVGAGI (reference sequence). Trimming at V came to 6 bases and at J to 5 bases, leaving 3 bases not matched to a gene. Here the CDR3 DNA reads TGTGCCAGCAGGCGACAGGGGGAAGATACGCAGTATTTT. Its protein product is CASRRQGEDTQYF.

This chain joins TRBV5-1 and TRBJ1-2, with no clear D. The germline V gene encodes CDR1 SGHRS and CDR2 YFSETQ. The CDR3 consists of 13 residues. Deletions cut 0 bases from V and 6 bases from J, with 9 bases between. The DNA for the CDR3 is TGCGCCAGCAGCTTGGAGGCGGCTCATGGCTACACCTTC. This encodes CASSLEAAHGYTF.

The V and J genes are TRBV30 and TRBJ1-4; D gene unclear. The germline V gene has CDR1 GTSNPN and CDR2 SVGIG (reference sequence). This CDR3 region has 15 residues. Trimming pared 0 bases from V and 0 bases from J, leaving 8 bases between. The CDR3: CAWSVLTTTNEKLFF. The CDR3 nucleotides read TGTGCCTGGAGTGTACTGACTACAACTAATGAAAAACTGTTTTTT.

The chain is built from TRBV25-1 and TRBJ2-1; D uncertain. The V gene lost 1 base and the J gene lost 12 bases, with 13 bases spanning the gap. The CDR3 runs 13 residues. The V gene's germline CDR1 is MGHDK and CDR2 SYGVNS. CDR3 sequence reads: CASSESQPRVQFF. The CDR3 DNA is TGTGCCAGCAGTGAATCCCAGCCAAGGGTGCAGTTCTTC.

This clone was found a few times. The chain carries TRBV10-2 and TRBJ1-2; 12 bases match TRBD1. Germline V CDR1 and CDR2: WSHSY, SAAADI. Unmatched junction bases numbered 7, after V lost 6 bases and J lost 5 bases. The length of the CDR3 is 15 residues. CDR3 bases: TGCGCCAGCAGGGCGGGACAGGGGGCATTGTATGGCTACACCTTC. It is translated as CASRAGQGALYGYTF.

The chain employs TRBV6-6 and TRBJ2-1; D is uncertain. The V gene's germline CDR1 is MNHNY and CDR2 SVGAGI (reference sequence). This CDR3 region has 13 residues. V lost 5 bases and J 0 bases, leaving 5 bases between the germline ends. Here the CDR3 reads CASSQFSYNEQFF. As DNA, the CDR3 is TGTGCCAGCAGTCAGTTCTCCTACAATGAGCAGTTCTTC.

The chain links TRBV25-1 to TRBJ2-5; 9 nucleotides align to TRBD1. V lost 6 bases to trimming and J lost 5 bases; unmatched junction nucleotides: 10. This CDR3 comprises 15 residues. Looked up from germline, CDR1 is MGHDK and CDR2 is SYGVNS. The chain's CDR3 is CASSPHRGRGETQYF. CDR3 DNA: TGTGCCAGCAGCCCACACAGGGGGCGCGGGGAGACCCAGTACTTC.

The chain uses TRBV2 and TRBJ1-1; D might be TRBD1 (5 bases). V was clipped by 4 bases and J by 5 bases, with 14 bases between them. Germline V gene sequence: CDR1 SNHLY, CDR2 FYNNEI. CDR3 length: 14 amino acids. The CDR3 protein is CASSGQWGGTEAFF. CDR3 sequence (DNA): TGTGCCAGCAGTGGTCAATGGGGGGGGACTGAAGCTTTCTTT.

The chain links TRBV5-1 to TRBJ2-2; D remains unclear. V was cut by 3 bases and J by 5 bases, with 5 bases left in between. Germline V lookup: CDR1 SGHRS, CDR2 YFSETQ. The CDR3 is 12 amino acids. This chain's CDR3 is CASSSGTGELFF. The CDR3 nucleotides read TGCGCCAGCAGCTCTGGGACCGGGGAGCTGTTTTTT.

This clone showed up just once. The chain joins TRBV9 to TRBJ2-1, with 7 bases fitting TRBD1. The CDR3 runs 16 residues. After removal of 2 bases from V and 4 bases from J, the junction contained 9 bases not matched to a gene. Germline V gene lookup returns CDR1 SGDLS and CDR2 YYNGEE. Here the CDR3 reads CASSVTGDGGYNEQFF. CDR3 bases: TGTGCCAGCAGCGTTACAGGGGATGGGGGATACAATGAGCAGTTCTTC.

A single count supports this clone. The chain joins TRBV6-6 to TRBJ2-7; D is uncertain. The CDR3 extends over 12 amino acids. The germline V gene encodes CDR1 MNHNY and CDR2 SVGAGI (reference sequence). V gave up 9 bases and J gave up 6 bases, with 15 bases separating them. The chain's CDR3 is CASTSGVGEQYF. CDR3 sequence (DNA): TGTGCCAGTACCTCAGGTGTAGGCGAGCAGTACTTC.

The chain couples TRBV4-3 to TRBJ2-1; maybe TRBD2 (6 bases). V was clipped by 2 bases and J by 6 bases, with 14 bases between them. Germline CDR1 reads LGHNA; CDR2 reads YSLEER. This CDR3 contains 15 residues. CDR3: CASSQSSWGVNEQFF. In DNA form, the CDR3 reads TGCGCCAGCAGCCAATCCTCTTGGGGGGTCAATGAGCAGTTCTTC.

DNA for the CDR3: TGTGCCAGCAGCTTAGGTTCCCTCTCCTACGAGCAGTACTTC. It yields the protein CASSLGSLSYEQYF. V gene TRBV11-2 combines with J gene TRBJ2-7; D is uncertain. Trimming took off 1 base at V and 0 bases at J, with 7 bases between the two ends. The CDR3 extends over 14 amino acids. Germline V CDR1 and CDR2: SGHAT, FQNNGV.

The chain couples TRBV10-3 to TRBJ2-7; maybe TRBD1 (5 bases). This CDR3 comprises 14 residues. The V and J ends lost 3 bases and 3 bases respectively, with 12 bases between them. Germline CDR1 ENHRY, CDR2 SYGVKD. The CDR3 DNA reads TGTGCCATCAGTGAAGAAGGGGCCCTCTACGAGCAGTACTTC. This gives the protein CAISEEGALYEQYF.

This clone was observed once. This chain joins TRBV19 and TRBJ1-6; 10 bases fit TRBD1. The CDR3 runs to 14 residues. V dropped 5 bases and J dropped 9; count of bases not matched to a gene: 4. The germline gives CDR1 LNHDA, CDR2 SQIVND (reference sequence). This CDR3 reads CASSRDRGFSPLHF. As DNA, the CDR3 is TGTGCCAGTAGTCGGGACAGGGGTTTTTCACCCCTCCACTTT.

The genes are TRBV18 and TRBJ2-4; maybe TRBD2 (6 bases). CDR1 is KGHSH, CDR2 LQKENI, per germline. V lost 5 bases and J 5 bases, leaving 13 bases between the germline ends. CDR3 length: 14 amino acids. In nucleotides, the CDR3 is TGTGCCAGCTCAGCGACTAGGTCTCAAAACATTCAGTACTTC. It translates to CASSATRSQNIQYF.

The CDR3 sequence is CASSVAGGPNTEAFF. CDR3 bases: TGTGCCAGCAGCGTAGCTGGGGGTCCAAACACTGAAGCTTTCTTT. The J gene is TRBJ1-1, the V gene TRBV9, with D possibly being TRBD1 (5 bases). Germline CDR1 reads SGDLS; CDR2 reads YYNGEE. The CDR3 extends over 15 amino acids. Trimming shortened V by 0 bases and J by 2 bases, and 11 bases separated the two germline ends.

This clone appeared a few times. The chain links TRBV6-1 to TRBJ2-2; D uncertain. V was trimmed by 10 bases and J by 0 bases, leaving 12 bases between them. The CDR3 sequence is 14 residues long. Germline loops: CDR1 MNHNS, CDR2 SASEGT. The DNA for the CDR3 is TGTGCCACCGAGGAACTCGCGAACACCGGGGAGCTGTTTTTT. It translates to CATEELANTGELFF.

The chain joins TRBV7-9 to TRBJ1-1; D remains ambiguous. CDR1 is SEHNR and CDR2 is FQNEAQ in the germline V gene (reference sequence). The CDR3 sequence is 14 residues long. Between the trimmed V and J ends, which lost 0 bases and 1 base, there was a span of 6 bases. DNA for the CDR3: TGTGCCAGCAGCTTAGCGCACGGGAACACTGAAGCTTTCTTT. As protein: CASSLAHGNTEAFF.

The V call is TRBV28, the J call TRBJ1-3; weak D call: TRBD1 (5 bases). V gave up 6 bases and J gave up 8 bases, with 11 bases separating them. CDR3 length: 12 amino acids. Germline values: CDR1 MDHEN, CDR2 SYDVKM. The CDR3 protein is CASSPRGHTIYF. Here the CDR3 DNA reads TGTGCCAGCAGCCCTCGGGGACACACCATATATTTT.

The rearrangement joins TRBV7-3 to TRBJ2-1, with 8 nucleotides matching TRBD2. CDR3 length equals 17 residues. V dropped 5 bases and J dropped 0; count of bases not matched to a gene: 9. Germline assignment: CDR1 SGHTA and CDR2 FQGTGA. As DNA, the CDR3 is TGTGCCAGCAGCCTTCAGCCTAGCGGGTACTCCTACAATGAGCAGTTCTTC. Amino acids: CASSLQPSGYSYNEQFF.

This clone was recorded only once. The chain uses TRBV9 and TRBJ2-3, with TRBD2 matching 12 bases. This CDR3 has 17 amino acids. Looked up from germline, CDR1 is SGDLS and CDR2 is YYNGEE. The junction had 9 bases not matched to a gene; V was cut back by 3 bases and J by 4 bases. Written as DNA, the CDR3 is TGTGCCAGCAGCGCTCTGGGCGGACTAGCGGGGTCAGATACGCAGTATTTT. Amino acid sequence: CASSALGGLAGSDTQYF.